The 13 T cell receptor beta chains presented below share a single source sample, sequenced in a study of shared T cell receptors in the human thymus. Some clones are missing from TCRdb's copy, which holds only in-frame ones; the method was immunoSEQ multiplex PCR. The table shows roughly 660,000 clones, with more than 75% occurring only once. These same data were also listed under a study on human thymus T cells.

The material sequenced was thymocytes. These TCRs come from a boy under three years old with a congenital heart defect.

This chain joins TRBV11-2 and TRBJ2-3; 9 bases are shared with TRBD2. Germline V gene data show CDR1 as SGHAT and CDR2 as FQNNGV. Unmatched junction bases numbered 19, after V lost 5 bases and J lost 10 bases. CDR3 length: 17 amino acids. The CDR3 coding sequence is TGTGCCAGCAGCGCCCCGAGACTAGCGGCCCCCCTCCGTGCGCAGTATTTT. Translated: CASSAPRLAAPLRAQYF.

The CDR3 nucleotides read TGTGCCAGTAGTAGGGGCGGGACAGGGCCGACCTATAGCAATCAGCCCCAGCATTTT. It yields the protein CASSRGGTGPTYSNQPQHF. This sequence joins TRBV19 and TRBJ1-5, with 9 bases fitting TRBD1. This CDR3 spans 19 amino acids. CDR1 is LNHDA and CDR2 is SQIVND in the germline V gene (reference sequence). J lost 0 bases, V lost 4 bases, and 13 bases had no gene match.

V and J are TRBV6-1 and TRBJ2-5; TRBD1 might be the D (6 bases). The end of the DNA fits TRBJ2-7 better, so the J call may be wrong. The CDR3 spans 13 residues. Germline-derived CDR1 and CDR2 are MNHNS and SASEGT. CDR3 nucleotide sequence: TGTGCCAGCAACAGGGAAAGGGTTTACGAGCAGTACTTC. The encoded protein is CASNRERVYEQYF.

The J gene is TRBJ2-3, the V gene TRBV7-2; 9 nucleotides align to TRBD2. This CDR3 contains 17 residues. The J segment lost 2 bases and the V segment lost 1 base, leaving 7 bases of the junction unmatched. Germline V gene data show CDR1 as SGHTA and CDR2 as FQGNSA. The CDR3 here is CASSLGGGREITDTQYF. The CDR3 DNA reads as TGTGCCAGCAGCTTAGGGGGCGGGAGGGAGATCACAGATACGCAGTATTTT. Together with reference TRBV7-2 and TRBJ2-3, the CDR3 gives the full variable domain: GAGVSQSPSNKVTEKGKDVELRCDPISGHTALYWYRQSLGQGLEFLIYFQGNSAPDKSGLPSDRFSAERTGGSVSTLTIQRTQQEDSAVYLCASSLGGGREITDTQYFGPGTRLTVL.

V is TRBV6-5 and J is TRBJ2-7, with D perhaps TRBD1 (6 bases). The CDR3 has 15 residues. V dropped 2 bases and J dropped 0 bases, with 11 bases sitting between them. Germline values: CDR1 MNHEY, CDR2 SVGAGI. CDR3 region: CASSYIDRSSYEQYF. In DNA, the CDR3 is TGTGCCAGCAGTTACATTGACAGGAGCTCCTACGAGCAGTACTTC.

The chain joins TRBV7-6 to TRBJ2-3, with TRBD2 matching over 9 bases. The CDR3 length is 18 residues. Germline CDR1 is SGHVS and CDR2 is FNYEAQ. V lost 1 base, J lost 1 base, and 9 bases stayed unmatched. The chain's CDR3 is CASSLVAGDFKGTDTQYF. CDR3 in DNA: TGTGCCAGCAGCTTAGTAGCGGGAGATTTTAAGGGCACAGATACGCAGTATTTT. Using reference TRBV7-6 and TRBJ2-3 for the parts outside the CDR3, the full variable domain is GAGVSQSPRYKVTKRGQDVALRCDPISGHVSLYWYRQALGQGPEFLTYFNYEAQQDKSGLPNDRFSAERPEGSISTLTIQRTEQRDSAMYRCASSLVAGDFKGTDTQYFGPGTRLTVL.

This chain links TRBV6-5 with TRBJ1-2; TRBD1 matches at 12 bases. Germline V gives CDR1 MNHEY, CDR2 SVGAGI. With 2 bases clipped from V and 8 bases from J, the junction kept 6 bases outside the gene matches. The CDR3 spans 15 residues. The CDR3 nucleotides read TGTGCCAGCAGTTACGGGGGACAGGGGGCCAGGGGCTACACCTTC. Its translation is CASSYGGQGARGYTF.

Worth noting for this clone: Because the CDR3 is missing its conserved closing phenylalanine or tryptophan, this is likely a read error. The limits of the CDR3 on the DNA are not certain, so only TCRdb's listed CDR3 is given. The rearrangement uses TRBV10-1 and TRBJ1-1; TRBD1, the table's D call, lacks a check against the DNA. Germline loops: CDR1 WNHNN, CDR2 SYGVQD (reference sequence). The CDR3 extends over 9 residues, inclusive of both ends. The CDR3 spells CASLGRPPL.

This chain joins TRBV28 and TRBJ2-3, with 11 nucleotides matching TRBD2. In germline, CDR1 is MDHEN, CDR2 SYDVKM. V gave up 3 bases and J gave up 5 bases; unmatched junction bases: 10. CDR3 length: 17 amino acids. The CDR3 sequence: CASSLGPLAGVKDTQYF. The CDR3 DNA reads TGTGCCAGCAGTTTGGGCCCACTAGCGGGAGTGAAAGATACGCAGTATTTT.

This chain uses TRBV7-2 with TRBJ2-3; 8 bases are a match to TRBD2. Germline CDR1 and CDR2: SGHTA and FQGNSA. The CDR3 loop spans 19 amino acids. Trimming at V came to 1 base and at J to 2 bases, leaving 14 bases not matched to a gene. CDR3 sequence reads: CASSLGYAGTSRHTDTQYF. The CDR3 nucleotides read TGTGCCAGCAGCTTAGGCTACGCGGGGACTAGTAGGCACACAGATACGCAGTATTTT.

V gene TRBV2 combines with J gene TRBJ1-1; 8 nucleotides match TRBD1. V gave up 3 bases and J gave up 4 bases; unmatched junction bases: 4. The CDR3 is made up of 14 amino acids. Germline V gives CDR1 SNHLY, CDR2 FYNNEI. DNA of the CDR3: TGTGCCAGCAGTGATGAACAGGGGGTCACTGAAGCTTTCTTT. It yields the protein CASSDEQGVTEAFF.

The chain has TRBV27 and TRBJ2-6; perhaps TRBD2 as D (7 bases). The V end was cut by 6 bases, the J end by 2 bases, with 20 bases between. The germline V gene has CDR1 MNHEY and CDR2 SMNVEV (reference sequence). The CDR3 sequence is 18 residues long. The CDR3 here is CASSPRGLIQPGANVLTF. CDR3 nucleotide sequence: TGTGCCAGCAGCCCGCGGGGGCTGATCCAGCCTGGGGCCAACGTCCTGACTTTC.

This clone was observed a few times. The chain couples TRBV19 to TRBJ1-2; TRBD1 aligns across 8 bases. This CDR3 has 15 residues. V shed 4 bases, J shed 3 bases, and the junction held 7 bases outside the gene matches. Germline CDR1 and CDR2: LNHDA and SQIVND (reference sequence). The CDR3 loop is CASSRTGNGDYGYTF. The DNA of the CDR3 is TGTGCCAGTAGTAGGACAGGGAATGGAGACTATGGCTACACCTTC.